The clone carrying this TCR beta chain was detected only a few times. The target antigen is unknown. This table comes from immunoSEQ multiplex PCR, and its TCRdb copy is limited to in-frame clones, with some not included. The sample has 75,000 to 90,000 clones, 89% seen once. The sample's time point: blood 4 weeks post-SBRT, at nephrectomy. This sample's treatment: 15 Gy SBRT to primary tumor, nephrectomy 4 weeks later. After SBRT, blood was collected at 2 and 4 weeks, plus baseline. Clear cell pathology was present in this patient's renal cell carcinoma. This specimen comes from a study of radiation and T cells in renal cell carcinoma. General observations from the study: Top tumor clonotypes rose in blood 2 weeks post-radiation, then contracted.

Germline V gene lookup returns CDR1 LNHDA and CDR2 SQIVND (reference sequence). The CDR3 is made up of 13 amino acids. The trim removed 6 bases at V and 9 bases at J, leaving 5 bases unmatched. The origin of this receptor is a woman between 65 and 79 years old with renal cell carcinoma. The input for sequencing was blood, taken from a patient whose treatment included radiotherapy and nephrectomy. The V gene is TRBV19, the J gene TRBJ1-6; 7 bases map to TRBD1. CDR3 nucleotide sequence: TGTGCCAGTAGCAGACAGGGAGCTTCACCCCTCCACTTT. This gives the protein CASSRQGASPLHF.